What follows is one T cell receptor (beta chain) and its context. Its antigen is undetermined. Profiled with immunoSEQ multiplex PCR; TCRdb holds only in-frame clones, not every one. The sample contains about 580,000 clones, roughly 98% of which appear only once. The data are from a study of shared clonotypes between healthy human individuals. Selected positively for CCR7 and CD45RO-negative, naive CD8 cells excluded terminally differentiated effector memory CD45RA+ cells. This CDR3 comprises 14 residues. CDR1 and CDR2 from the germline V gene are SGHVS and FNYEAQ. Trimming cost V 0 bases and J 7 bases, with 12 bases left between them. Study results and caveats: Larger richness was generally estimated for naive than memory subsets.

Sequencing was done on a sample of naive CD8+ T cells sorted from blood. The receptor was isolated from a man aged 25 to 45 in good health. This sequence joins TRBV7-6 and TRBJ1-1; D is perhaps TRBD1 (5 bases). CDR3 protein: CASSLAPDTLEAFF. As DNA, the CDR3 is TGTGCCAGCAGCTTAGCCCCGGACACACTTGAAGCTTTCTTT.